Presented here are 24 T cell receptor beta chains from one specimen sequenced in a study of blood T cell repertoires in COVID-19 (dated by TCRdb to between 2020 and 2021). Libraries came from the immunoSEQ multiplex PCR assay. What TCRdb holds here is the immuneACCESS table cut down to in-frame rearrangements. Part of the clones is not present; checked against another copy, under half of the missing clones reflect an unresolved V gene, and the others are unexplained. The sample includes about 200,000 clones, with 60% to 85% observed a single time. The ten largest clones capture 7.2% of the sample. Specimen: peripheral blood. These receptor sequences come from a woman in her 70s with acute or convalescent COVID-19.

This chain links TRBV19 with TRBJ2-2; TRBD1 aligns across 8 bases. The length of the CDR3 is 16 residues. Germline CDR1 reads LNHDA; CDR2 reads SQIVND (reference sequence). V lost 5 bases and J lost 1; bases outside the gene matches: 6. The CDR3 spells CASSSLGQGNTGELFF. As DNA, the CDR3 is TGTGCCAGTAGTTCCCTCGGACAGGGGAACACCGGGGAGCTGTTTTTT.

Notes on this clone: A read error is likely, as this CDR3 ends without the conserved phenylalanine or tryptophan. It is unclear where the CDR3 begins or ends on the DNA, so no DNA is shown, and the CDR3 is as TCRdb lists it. The chain recombines TRBV6-6 with TRBJ2-7; the table's D call, TRBD2, has no DNA check behind it. The CDR3 length equals 13 residues, ends included. The germline CDR1 and CDR2 sequences are MNHNY and SVGAGI (reference sequence). This CDR3 reads CASNLLAGGPIMI.

The chain links TRBV19 to TRBJ2-5; TRBD2 is a possible D gene (6 bases). This CDR3 contains 17 residues. V shed 2 bases and J shed 4 bases, with 20 bases lying between them. The germline V gene has CDR1 LNHDA and CDR2 SQIVND (reference sequence). The CDR3 region has the DNA TGTGCCAGTAGTATAAATGTTCGGTCGGGGGTCCGAGAGACCCAGTACTTC. Its translation is CASSINVRSGVRETQYF.

In this sample, this clone turned up once. In DNA, the CDR3 is TGTGCCAGTAGTACTCGGAATGAGCAGTTCTTC. It codes for CASSTRNEQFF. This chain connects TRBV19 to TRBJ2-1, with no clear D. The germline V gene has CDR1 LNHDA and CDR2 SQIVND (reference sequence). The CDR3 has 11 residues. Trimming took off 4 bases at V and 7 bases at J, with 5 bases between the two ends.

CDR3 nucleotide sequence: TGTGCCATCAGTGCGGACAGGGGGAGGCTCGGGCAGTTCTTC. As protein: CAISADRGRLGQFF. The genes are TRBV10-3 and TRBJ2-1, with TRBD1 identical over 10 bases. The CDR3 is 14 amino acids. Germline CDR1 is ENHRY and CDR2 is SYGVKD. The junction had 9 bases not matched to a gene; V was cut back by 4 bases and J by 12 bases.

The chain carries TRBV24-1 and TRBJ2-5; 8 bases align to TRBD2. V dropped 4 bases and J dropped 9; count of bases not matched to a gene: 18. The CDR3 is 17 residues long. Germline-derived CDR1 and CDR2 are KGHDR and SFDVKD. The CDR3 is CATSESPGAGAYSPQYF. The CDR3 region has the DNA TGTGCCACCAGTGAATCCCCCGGAGCGGGGGCCTATTCACCCCAGTACTTC.

The gene calls are TRBV10-3 and TRBJ1-4, with a weak D call TRBD1 (5 bases). The CDR3 runs to 17 residues. Trimming removed 0 bases at V and 0 bases at J, with 11 bases between. CDR1 is ENHRY, CDR2 SYGVKD, per germline. CDR3 in amino acids: CAISESKQDATNEKLFF. CDR3 nucleotides: TGTGCCATCAGTGAGTCGAAACAGGACGCAACTAATGAAAAACTGTTTTTT.

This clone was picked up a small number of times. This sequence joins TRBV18 and TRBJ1-3; tentative D call: TRBD1 (5 bases). Germline assignment: CDR1 KGHSH and CDR2 LQKENI. CDR3 length: 16 residues. Trimming stripped 2 bases from V and 2 bases from J, with 13 bases between. The CDR3 DNA sequence: TGTGCCAGCTCACCATTCGATGGGGCTGCTGGAAACACCATATATTTT. Its protein is CASSPFDGAAGNTIYF.

The chain has TRBV27 and TRBJ1-6; the match to TRBD1 covers 9 bases. V lost 2 bases and J lost 9; bases outside the gene matches: 5. Germline assignment: CDR1 MNHEY and CDR2 SMNVEV (reference sequence). CDR3 length: 15 amino acids. This CDR3 is CASSLGQGYRSPLHF. The CDR3 nucleotides are TGTGCCAGCAGTTTAGGACAGGGGTACCGTTCACCCCTCCACTTT.

This clone was seen a handful of times. The J gene is TRBJ2-4, the V gene TRBV7-9, with 8 bases matching TRBD1. Unmatched junction bases numbered 8, after V lost 5 bases and J lost 2 bases. The CDR3 contains 16 residues. Germline V gene lookup returns CDR1 SEHNR and CDR2 FQNEAQ (reference sequence). The CDR3 loop is CASSTGQGLTKNIQYF. For the CDR3, the DNA is TGTGCCAGCAGCACTGGACAGGGTCTAACCAAAAACATTCAGTACTTC.

The chain has TRBV3-1 (or the pseudogene TRBV3-2) and TRBJ2-7, with a weak D call TRBD1 (5 bases). The CDR3 consists of 16 residues. Trimming removed 0 bases from V and 4 bases from J, with 16 bases in between. Germline V gene data show CDR1 as LGHDT and CDR2 as YNNKEL (reference sequence). The CDR3 region is CASSQDRPRASYEQYF. Here the CDR3 DNA reads TGTGCCAGCAGCCAAGATAGACCCAGGGCGTCTTACGAGCAGTACTTC.

This clone was counted a single time. The V call is TRBV4-1, the J call TRBJ2-1, with 8 bases fitting TRBD2. Germline CDR1 MGHRA, CDR2 YSYEKL. Trimming at V came to 0 bases and at J to 8 bases, leaving 9 bases not matched to a gene. CDR3 length: 16 amino acids. The CDR3 nucleotides read TGCGCCAGCAGCCAAGAAGGGACTAGGGTGGGGGATGAGCAGTTCTTC. This encodes CASSQEGTRVGDEQFF.

This chain uses TRBV11-2 with TRBJ2-1; 9 bases agree with TRBD2. Trimming took 4 bases from V and 6 from J; bases not matched to a gene: 7. The CDR3 sequence is 15 residues long. Germline assignment: CDR1 SGHAT and CDR2 FQNNGV. CDR3 bases: TGTGCCAGCAGCTACCGCGGGGGGGCCCTCAATGAGCAGTTCTTC. Amino acids: CASSYRGGALNEQFF. Using reference TRBV11-2 and TRBJ2-1 for the parts outside the CDR3, the full variable domain is EAGVAQSPRYKIIEKRQSVAFWCNPISGHATLYWYQQILGQGPKLLIQFQNNGVVDDSQLPKDRFSAERLKGVDSTLKIQPAKLEDSAVYLCASSYRGGALNEQFFGPGTRLTVL.

The rearrangement uses TRBV7-3 and TRBJ1-1, with D maybe TRBD1 (5 bases). This CDR3 comprises 15 residues. V was pared by 5 bases and J by 4 bases, with 17 bases between. Germline assignment: CDR1 SGHTA and CDR2 FQGTGA. For the CDR3, the DNA is TGTGCCAGCAGCGCCACCTCAGGGTACGGCACTGAAGCTTTCTTT. Its translation is CASSATSGYGTEAFF.

The chain uses TRBV3-1 (or the pseudogene TRBV3-2) and TRBJ2-5; D not certain. With 0 bases removed from V and 9 bases from J, the gap between germline ends came to 11 bases. This CDR3 is 13 amino acids long. Germline-derived CDR1 and CDR2 are LGHDT and YNNKEL (reference sequence). CDR3 nucleotides: TGTGCCAGCAGCCAAGAGATGAACGGAGCCCAGTACTTC. Amino acids: CASSQEMNGAQYF.

The chain recombines TRBV5-4 with TRBJ2-2; 9 bases agree with TRBD2. The J segment lost 1 base and the V segment lost 2 bases, leaving 9 bases of the junction unmatched. Germline CDR1 is SGHNT and CDR2 is YYREEE (reference sequence). The CDR3 loop spans 18 amino acids. The CDR3 DNA follows: TGTGCCAGCAGCTTTGGCCGTAGCGGGGGAAGGAACACCGGGGAGCTGTTTTTT. This codes for CASSFGRSGGRNTGELFF.

The gene calls are TRBV18 and TRBJ1-4; TRBD1 agrees at 7 bases. The CDR3 sequence is 14 residues long. With 5 bases clipped from V and 5 bases from J, the junction kept 5 bases outside the gene matches. Germline V gene sequence: CDR1 KGHSH, CDR2 LQKENI. The CDR3 nucleotides read TGTGCCAGCTCAAAACAGGGGACGAATGAAAAACTGTTTTTT. This gives the protein CASSKQGTNEKLFF. Using reference TRBV18 and TRBJ1-4 for the parts outside the CDR3, the full variable domain is NAGVMQNPRHLVRRRGQEARLRCSPMKGHSHVYWYRQLPEEGLKFMVYLQKENIIDESGMPKERFSAEFPKEGPSILRIQQVVRGDSAAYFCASSKQGTNEKLFFGSGTQLSVL.

The J gene is TRBJ2-5, the V gene TRBV7-2, with no clear D. V was clipped by 3 bases and J by 2 bases, with 10 bases between them. The germline CDR1 and CDR2 sequences are SGHTA and FQGNSA. There are 14 residues in the CDR3. CDR3 bases: TGTGCCAGCAGCTTGTTCGGTTCTCAAGAGACCCAGTACTTC. As protein: CASSLFGSQETQYF.

The V and J genes are TRBV6-1 and TRBJ2-7; TRBD2 aligns across 8 bases. The CDR3 covers 19 residues. The V gene's germline CDR1 is MNHNS and CDR2 SASEGT. The trim removed 4 bases at V and 3 bases at J, leaving 20 bases unmatched. The CDR3 bases are TGTGCCAGCAGTGGACGGGAGGGGATAAGGGCGCGCGGGAACTACGAGCAGTACGTC. Its translation: CASSGREGIRARGNYEQYV.

The chain has TRBV19 and TRBJ2-4, with 11 bases lining up with TRBD1. The CDR3 has 15 residues. Trimming at V came to 1 base and at J to 4 bases, leaving 0 bases not matched to a gene. Germline loops: CDR1 LNHDA, CDR2 SQIVND (reference sequence). CDR3 DNA: TGTGCCAGTAGTATAGGGGACAGGGGGAAAAACATTCAGTACTTC. This translates into CASSIGDRGKNIQYF.

This chain links TRBV10-1 with TRBJ2-5; 9 nucleotides match TRBD2. J was trimmed by 5 bases and V by 0 bases; bases with no gene match: 4. The CDR3 has 15 amino acids. Germline V lookup: CDR1 WNHNN, CDR2 SYGVQD (reference sequence). Written as DNA, the CDR3 is TGCGCCAGCAGTGAGTCCGGGACTAGCTTGGAGACCCAGTACTTC. It is translated as CASSESGTSLETQYF.

V usage is TRBV3-1 (or the pseudogene TRBV3-2) and J usage is TRBJ1-6; 8 nucleotides align to TRBD1. The CDR3 covers 13 residues. Unmatched junction bases numbered 2, after V lost 6 bases and J lost 7 bases. Germline CDR1 and CDR2: LGHDT and YNNKEL (reference sequence). The CDR3 sequence: CASRQGENSPLHF. The DNA for the CDR3 is TGTGCCAGCAGACAGGGGGAAAATTCACCCCTCCACTTT.

The chain links TRBV5-1 to TRBJ1-6; D is uncertain. Germline CDR1 is SGHRS and CDR2 is YFSETQ. The V end was cut by 0 bases, the J end by 8 bases, with 12 bases between. This CDR3 region has 15 residues. The CDR3 DNA is TGCGCCAGCAGCTTGGGGACTACCCAAGATTCACCCCTCCACTTT. The encoded protein is CASSLGTTQDSPLHF.

The rearrangement links TRBV27 to TRBJ2-1; TRBD1 matches 8 bases. The germline CDR1 and CDR2 sequences are MNHEY and SMNVEV (reference sequence). V gave up 7 bases and J gave up 5 bases; unmatched junction bases: 10. CDR3 length: 15 residues. The CDR3 DNA reads TGTGCCAGCACCCCCCTCGGGACAGGCCACAATGAGCAGTTCTTC. This sequence encodes CASTPLGTGHNEQFF.